The sequence of this TCR beta chain was determined in a study of blood T cell repertoires in COVID-19. There are 12 residues in the CDR3. V was clipped by 6 bases and J by 14 bases, with 16 bases between them. TCRdb's copy holds only in-frame clones and misses some; the assay was immunoSEQ multiplex PCR. The sample has fewer than 120,000 clones; about 88% are singletons. The receptor comes from a woman aged 45-59 years with acute or convalescent COVID-19. The sample taken for sequencing was peripheral blood. The chain recombines TRBV12-3 or TRBV12-4 with TRBJ1-4; no clear D gene. The CDR3 coding sequence is TGTGCCAGCAGCCGCGAGGCAGTGAGGCTGTTTTTT. It codes for CASSREAVRLFF.